These 27 T cell receptor beta chains were all obtained from the same sample, sequenced in a study of T cell responses to AZD1222 COVID-19 vaccine (dated by TCRdb to the early 2020s). Explained via the paper, the time point label denotes: baseline before first vaccination. The library was made by the immunoSEQ multiplex PCR assay. TCRdb limited this immuneACCESS table to in-frame rearrangements with V and J called. A share of clones is missing; checked studies link under half to unresolved V genes, and the rest is unexplained. This sample gives 150,000 to 200,000 clones in total; just under 95% of them show up just once. 0.7% to 0.9% of the sample goes to the ten largest clones. The sequenced sample was peripheral blood, obtained on day 0 of AZD1222 vaccination. Receptor source: an adult in good health.

The V and J genes are TRBV18 and TRBJ1-1, with 8 nucleotides matching TRBD1. Unmatched junction bases numbered 4, after V lost 5 bases and J lost 5 bases. The CDR3 is made up of 13 amino acids. Germline V CDR1 and CDR2: KGHSH, LQKENI. CDR3 coding DNA: TGTGCCAGCTCAGGACAGGGCGCGACTGAAGCTTTCTTT. This codes for CASSGQGATEAFF.

The DNA of the CDR3 is TGTGCCATCAGTGGATCGGGGAAGGACTATGGCTACACCTTC. It is translated as CAISGSGKDYGYTF. The genes are TRBV10-3 and TRBJ1-2; D remains unclear. This CDR3 has 14 amino acids. From germline, CDR1 is ENHRY and CDR2 SYGVKD. With 4 bases removed from V and 3 bases from J, the gap between germline ends came to 12 bases.

The chain carries TRBV11-2 and TRBJ1-1; 9 nucleotides align to TRBD1. CDR3 length: 13 residues. J lost 5 bases, V lost 3 bases, and 1 base had no gene match. Germline V gives CDR1 SGHAT, CDR2 FQNNGV. CDR3 bases: TGTGCCAGCAGCTTGACAGGGGGAACTGAAGCTTTCTTT. It is translated as CASSLTGGTEAFF.

This chain joins TRBV3-1 (or the pseudogene TRBV3-2) and TRBJ2-3, with D hard to call. V shed 4 bases and J shed 0 bases, with 11 bases lying between them. The CDR3 sequence is 15 residues long. Germline loops: CDR1 LGHDT, CDR2 YNNKEL (reference sequence). This CDR3 reads CASSRARRSTDTQYF. Written as DNA, the CDR3 is TGTGCCAGCAGCCGGGCCCGGAGAAGCACAGATACGCAGTATTTT.

The chain combines TRBV13 with TRBJ2-7; 12 bases are a match to TRBD1. Germline lookup yields CDR1 PRHDT and CDR2 FYEKMQ (reference sequence). CDR3 length: 18 residues. V lost 4 bases and J lost 3; bases outside the gene matches: 13. The CDR3 DNA sequence: TGTGCCAGCAGCTCCGCGGGGACAGGGGGCTCGATAGTCTACGAGCAGTACTTC. The encoded protein is CASSSAGTGGSIVYEQYF. The complete variable domain, with remaining parts taken from reference TRBV13 and TRBJ2-7, reads AAGVIQSPRHLIKEKRETATLKCYPIPRHDTVYWYQQGPGQDPQFLISFYEKMQSDKGSIPDRFSAQQFSDYHSELNMSSLELGDSALYFCASSSAGTGGSIVYEQYFGPGTRLTVT.

This clone was detected only once. The V call is TRBV18, the J call TRBJ2-2; D assignment may be TRBD1 or TRBD2 (5 bases each). This CDR3 is built from 15 residues. The V gene lost 0 bases and the J gene lost 5 bases, with 10 bases spanning the gap. Germline loops: CDR1 KGHSH, CDR2 LQKENI. CDR3 sequence: CASSPPWGSTGELFF. The CDR3 nucleotides read TGTGCCAGCTCACCACCCTGGGGGAGTACCGGGGAGCTGTTTTTT.

V and J are TRBV9 and TRBJ1-1; TRBD1 is a possible D gene (5 bases). This CDR3 region has 16 residues. V lost 1 base, J lost 4 bases, and 17 bases lay in between. Germline V lookup: CDR1 SGDLS, CDR2 YYNGEE. The CDR3 DNA sequence: TGTGCCAGCAGCGTAATAAGAGAGGGGATGGGCACTGAAGCTTTCTTT. It yields the protein CASSVIREGMGTEAFF.

The gene calls are TRBV2 and TRBJ1-5; 8 bases are a match to TRBD1. The length of the CDR3 is 16 residues. The junction had 8 bases not matched to a gene; V was cut back by 6 bases and J by 1 base. Germline V lookup: CDR1 SNHLY, CDR2 FYNNEI. The CDR3 here is CASSRPTGASNQPQHF. CDR3 nucleotides: TGTGCCAGCAGCCGCCCGACAGGGGCGAGCAATCAGCCCCAGCATTTT.

This chain uses TRBV5-1 with TRBJ2-1; 15 bases agree with TRBD2. This CDR3 contains 14 residues. Germline V lookup: CDR1 SGHRS, CDR2 YFSETQ. V dropped 3 bases and J dropped 15; count of bases not matched to a gene: 7. CDR3 coding DNA: TGCGCCAGCAGCTCCGGGACTAGCGGGGGGCAGGGGTTCTTC. Its protein is CASSSGTSGGQGFF.

The CDR3 DNA follows: TGTGCCACCCAACAGGGGACCGACTATGGCTACACCTTC. Its translation is CATQQGTDYGYTF. This chain uses TRBV2 with TRBJ1-2; 7 bases align to TRBD1. The CDR3 has 13 residues. CDR1 is SNHLY, CDR2 FYNNEI, per germline. V lost 10 bases to trimming and J lost 3 bases; unmatched junction nucleotides: 8.

The chain carries TRBV5-1 and TRBJ1-2; TRBD1 aligns across 7 bases. V lost 4 bases, J lost 5 bases, and 5 bases stayed unmatched. Germline lookup yields CDR1 SGHRS and CDR2 YFSETQ. The CDR3 contains 13 residues. The chain's CDR3 is CASSRGTDYGYTF. DNA for the CDR3: TGCGCCAGCAGCAGAGGGACAGATTATGGCTACACCTTC. The complete variable domain, with remaining parts taken from reference TRBV5-1 and TRBJ1-2, reads KAGVTQTPRYLIKTRGQQVTLSCSPISGHRSVSWYQQTPGQGLQFLFEYFSETQRNKGNFPGRFSGRQFSNSRSEMNVSTLELGDSALYLCASSRGTDYGYTFGSGTRLTVV.

This clone showed up just once. The rearrangement uses TRBV3-1 (or the pseudogene TRBV3-2) and TRBJ1-3; no clear D. Trimming shortened V by 3 bases and J by 2 bases, and 11 bases separated the two germline ends. Germline V gene sequence: CDR1 LGHDT, CDR2 YNNKEL (reference sequence). This CDR3 is built from 15 residues. Here the CDR3 reads CASSQDAGTGNTIYF. DNA of the CDR3: TGTGCCAGCAGCCAGGATGCTGGGACTGGAAACACCATATATTTT.

This sequence joins TRBV7-2 and TRBJ2-3; TRBD2 agrees at 14 bases. V was clipped by 2 bases and J by 2 bases; unmatched bases: 9. Germline lookup yields CDR1 SGHTA and CDR2 FQGNSA. The CDR3 spans 19 residues. The CDR3 DNA follows: TGTGCCAGCAGCTTACGCCCCCGACTAGCGGGGGGGTACACAGATACGCAGTATTTT. Protein product: CASSLRPRLAGGYTDTQYF.

This clone occurred a few times. This chain uses TRBV18 with TRBJ2-1, with D maybe TRBD2 (7 bases). This CDR3 is 14 amino acids long. The V gene lost 1 base and the J gene lost 6 bases, with 10 bases spanning the gap. The V gene's germline CDR1 is KGHSH and CDR2 LQKENI. Written as DNA, the CDR3 is TGTGCCAGCTCACCACAGGGGGGGGTCAATGAGCAGTTCTTC. Protein product: CASSPQGGVNEQFF.

This clone came up a few times. The chain uses TRBV18 and TRBJ1-1; TRBD1 aligns across 7 bases. Germline CDR1 is KGHSH and CDR2 is LQKENI. J lost 10 bases, V lost 4 bases, and 9 bases had no gene match. The CDR3 contains 13 residues. CDR3 loop: CASSRIDRDAAFF. The CDR3 DNA reads TGTGCCAGCTCACGTATCGACAGGGATGCAGCTTTCTTT.

This clone showed up just a few times. The rearrangement links TRBV29-1 to TRBJ1-2, with D perhaps TRBD1 (6 bases). V was trimmed by 7 bases and J by 4 bases, leaving 16 bases between them. From germline, CDR1 is SQVTM and CDR2 ANQGSEA. The CDR3 consists of 13 residues. DNA of the CDR3: TGCAGCGCCCTACAGGGTACTGGCTATGGCTACACCTTC. It translates to CSALQGTGYGYTF.

V gene TRBV20-1 combines with J gene TRBJ2-2; D may be TRBD1 (5 bases). Per the germline V gene, CDR1 is DFQATT and CDR2 is SNEGSKA (reference sequence). Trimming took off 3 bases at V and 2 bases at J, with 10 bases between the two ends. CDR3 length equals 14 residues. The CDR3 region has the DNA TGCAGTGCTAGTGAACAGGTTAACACCGGGGAGCTGTTTTTT. Protein: CSASEQVNTGELFF.

J is TRBJ1-2 and V is TRBV12-3 or TRBV12-4; D call uncertain. Trimming removed 6 bases from V and 7 bases from J, with 12 bases in between. The CDR3 is 12 amino acids. Written as DNA, the CDR3 is TGTGCCAGCAGCCTCCAAGACGGTGGCTACACCTTC. It is translated as CASSLQDGGYTF.

This chain links TRBV7-2 with TRBJ1-2, with D possibly matching TRBD1 (5 bases). The CDR3 runs 14 residues. CDR1 and CDR2 from the germline V gene are SGHTA and FQGNSA. V was trimmed by 3 bases and J by 4 bases, leaving 12 bases between them. The CDR3 reads CASSFDSPVYGYTF. The CDR3 region has the DNA TGTGCCAGCAGCTTTGACAGTCCCGTCTATGGCTACACCTTC. Filled out from reference TRBV7-2 and TRBJ1-2, the complete variable domain reads GAGVSQSPSNKVTEKGKDVELRCDPISGHTALYWYRQSLGQGLEFLIYFQGNSAPDKSGLPSDRFSAERTGGSVSTLTIQRTQQEDSAVYLCASSFDSPVYGYTFGSGTRLTVV.

The chain carries TRBV9 and TRBJ2-2; TRBD2 matches 7 bases. With V trimmed by 6 bases and J by 5 bases, 7 bases remained unmatched. Per the germline V gene, CDR1 is SGDLS and CDR2 is YYNGEE. The CDR3 contains 14 residues. The CDR3: CASTPSGGTGELFF. The CDR3 nucleotides are TGTGCCAGCACCCCGTCGGGGGGTACCGGGGAGCTGTTTTTT.

This clone was seen just once. The chain joins TRBV7-9 to TRBJ1-1; maybe TRBD1 (6 bases). Germline V gene lookup returns CDR1 SEHNR and CDR2 FQNEAQ (reference sequence). CDR3 length: 16 residues. The V end lost 3 bases, the J end lost 5 bases, and 19 bases lay between the germline ends. CDR3 nucleotide sequence: TGTGCCAGCAGCTTCCCGGGACATCCCGTCGGGACTGAAGCTTTCTTT. The encoded protein is CASSFPGHPVGTEAFF.

The genes are TRBV19 and TRBJ2-5; TRBD2 might be the D (6 bases). The CDR3 is 15 residues long. The V and J ends lost 1 base and 9 bases respectively, with 18 bases between them. CDR1 and CDR2 (germline): LNHDA, SQIVND (reference sequence). CDR3 region: CASSIGGRDWGAQYF. The CDR3 nucleotides are TGTGCCAGTAGTATAGGTGGACGGGATTGGGGGGCCCAGTACTTC.

The chain employs TRBV28 and TRBJ1-4, with TRBD1 as a possible D gene (5 bases). Per germline, CDR1 MDHEN and CDR2 SYDVKM. Trimming stripped 2 bases from V and 3 bases from J, with 16 bases between. The CDR3 runs 17 residues. The CDR3: CASSLGTSGRANEKLFF. The CDR3 nucleotides are TGTGCCAGCAGTTTAGGGACCAGTGGTCGGGCTAATGAAAAACTGTTTTTT.

The genes are TRBV7-6 and TRBJ2-3; 11 nucleotides line up with TRBD2. The CDR3 totals 16 residues. CDR1 and CDR2 (germline): SGHVS, FNYEAQ. V lost 5 bases and J lost 2; bases outside the gene matches: 6. CDR3 nucleotides: TGTGCCAGCAGCCCCCTAGCGGGGGGTTTCACAGATACGCAGTATTTT. It is translated as CASSPLAGGFTDTQYF. The variable domain in full, completed from reference TRBV7-6 and TRBJ2-3, reads GAGVSQSPRYKVTKRGQDVALRCDPISGHVSLYWYRQALGQGPEFLTYFNYEAQQDKSGLPNDRFSAERPEGSISTLTIQRTEQRDSAMYRCASSPLAGGFTDTQYFGPGTRLTVL.

The chain recombines TRBV6-5 with TRBJ1-6; unclear D gene. The ends were cut back, 0 bases at V and 13 bases at J, with 13 bases in the middle. The CDR3 extends over 14 amino acids. Germline values: CDR1 MNHEY, CDR2 SVGAGI. The CDR3 spells CASSYSRLSGPLHF. The DNA of the CDR3 is TGTGCCAGCAGTTACTCGCGTCTTTCCGGGCCCCTCCACTTT.

This chain joins TRBV5-5 and TRBJ2-1; D may be TRBD1 or TRBD2 (6 bases each). V lost 4 bases, J lost 5 bases, and 16 bases lay in between. From germline, CDR1 is SGHKS and CDR2 YYEKEE (reference sequence). CDR3 length: 15 amino acids. The CDR3 here is CASSQTRGANNEQFF. CDR3 nucleotide sequence: TGTGCCAGCAGCCAGACAAGGGGGGCAAACAATGAGCAGTTCTTC. The full variable domain, completed using reference TRBV5-5 and TRBJ2-1, is DAGVTQSPTHLIKTRGQQVTLRCSPISGHKSVSWYQQVLGQGPQFIFQYYEKEERGRGNFPDRFSARQFPNYSSELNVNALLLGDSALYLCASSQTRGANNEQFFGPGTRLTVL.

In this sample, this clone turned up once. The chain couples TRBV7-6 to TRBJ1-2; 11 bases fit TRBD1. V shed 0 bases, J shed 8 bases, and the junction held 5 bases outside the gene matches. The CDR3 has 15 residues. Germline values: CDR1 SGHVS, CDR2 FNYEAQ. The DNA of the CDR3 is TGTGCCAGCAGCTTAGCAGGGACAGGGGGTGGCGGCTACACCTTC. Protein: CASSLAGTGGGGYTF.